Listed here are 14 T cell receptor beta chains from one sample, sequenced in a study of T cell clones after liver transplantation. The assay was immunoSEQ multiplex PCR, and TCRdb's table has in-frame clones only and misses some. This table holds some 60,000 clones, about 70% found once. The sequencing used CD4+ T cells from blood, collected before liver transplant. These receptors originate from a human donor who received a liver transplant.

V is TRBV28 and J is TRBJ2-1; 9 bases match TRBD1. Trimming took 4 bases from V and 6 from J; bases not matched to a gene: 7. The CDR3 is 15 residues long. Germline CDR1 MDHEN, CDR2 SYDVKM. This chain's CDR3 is CASSSLGTGSNEQFF. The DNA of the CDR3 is TGTGCCAGCAGTTCACTCGGGACAGGGTCCAATGAGCAGTTCTTC.

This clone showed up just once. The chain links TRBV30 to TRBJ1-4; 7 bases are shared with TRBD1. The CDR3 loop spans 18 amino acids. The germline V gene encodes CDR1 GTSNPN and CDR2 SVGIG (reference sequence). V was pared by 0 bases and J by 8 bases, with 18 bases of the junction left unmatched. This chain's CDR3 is CAWSVESVRQGWEEKLFF. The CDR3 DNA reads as TGTGCCTGGAGTGTGGAGTCGGTCAGACAGGGTTGGGAGGAAAAACTGTTTTTT.

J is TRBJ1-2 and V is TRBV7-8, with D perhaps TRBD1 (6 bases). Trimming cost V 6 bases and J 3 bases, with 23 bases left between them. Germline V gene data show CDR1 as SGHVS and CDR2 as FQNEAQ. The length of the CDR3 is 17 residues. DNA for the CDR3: TGTGCCAGCAGTTTCCACCCCGGGGGGGGGCTGGACTATGGCTACACCTTC. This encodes CASSFHPGGGLDYGYTF.

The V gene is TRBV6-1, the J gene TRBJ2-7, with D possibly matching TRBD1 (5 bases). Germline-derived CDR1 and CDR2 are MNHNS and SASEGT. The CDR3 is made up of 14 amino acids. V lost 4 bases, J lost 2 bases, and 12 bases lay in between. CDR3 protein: CASSVGQDPYEQYF. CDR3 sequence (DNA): TGTGCCAGCAGTGTGGGGCAGGATCCCTACGAGCAGTACTTC.

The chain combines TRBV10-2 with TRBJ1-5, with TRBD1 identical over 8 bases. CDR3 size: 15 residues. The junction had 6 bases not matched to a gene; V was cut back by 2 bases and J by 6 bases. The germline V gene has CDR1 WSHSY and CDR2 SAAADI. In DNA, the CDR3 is TGCGCCAGCAGTGAGGGACAGGGATCTGGTCAGCCCCAGCATTTT. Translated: CASSEGQGSGQPQHF.

CDR3 sequence: CASSSPGGAHYGYTF. The CDR3 region has the DNA TGTGCCAGCAGTTCGCCCGGAGGGGCCCACTATGGCTACACCTTC. This chain connects TRBV28 to TRBJ1-2; D is possibly TRBD1 (5 bases). Trimming shortened V by 4 bases and J by 3 bases, and 15 bases separated the two germline ends. CDR1 is MDHEN, CDR2 SYDVKM, per germline. This CDR3 is built from 15 residues.

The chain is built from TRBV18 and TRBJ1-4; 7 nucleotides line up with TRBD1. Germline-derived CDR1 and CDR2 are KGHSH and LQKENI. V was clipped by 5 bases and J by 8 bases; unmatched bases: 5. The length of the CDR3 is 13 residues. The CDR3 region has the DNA TGTGCCAGCTCATTCGGCAGGGGGGAAAAACTGTTTTTT. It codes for CASSFGRGEKLFF.

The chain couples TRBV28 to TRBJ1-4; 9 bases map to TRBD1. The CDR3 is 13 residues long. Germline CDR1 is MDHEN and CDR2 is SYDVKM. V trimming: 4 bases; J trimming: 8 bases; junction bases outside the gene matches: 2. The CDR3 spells CASSSGQGEKLFF. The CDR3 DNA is TGTGCCAGCAGTTCGGGACAGGGCGAAAAACTGTTTTTT.

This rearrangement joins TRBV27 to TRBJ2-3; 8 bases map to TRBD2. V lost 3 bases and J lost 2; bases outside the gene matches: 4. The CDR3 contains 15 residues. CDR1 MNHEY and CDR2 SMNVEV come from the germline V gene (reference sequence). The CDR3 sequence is CASSFERGTTDTQYF. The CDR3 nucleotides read TGTGCCAGCAGTTTTGAGCGGGGGACCACAGATACGCAGTATTTT.

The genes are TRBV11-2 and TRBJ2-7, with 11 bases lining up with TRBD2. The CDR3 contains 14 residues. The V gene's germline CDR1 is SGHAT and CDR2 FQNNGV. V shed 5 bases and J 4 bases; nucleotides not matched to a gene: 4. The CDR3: CASSPLAGGYEQYF. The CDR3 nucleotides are TGTGCCAGCAGCCCGTTAGCGGGGGGGTACGAGCAGTACTTC.

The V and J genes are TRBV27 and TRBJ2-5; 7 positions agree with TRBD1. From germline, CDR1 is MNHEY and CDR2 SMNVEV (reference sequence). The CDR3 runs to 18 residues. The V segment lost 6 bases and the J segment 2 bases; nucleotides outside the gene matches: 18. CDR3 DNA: TGTGCCAGCAGACAAAGACAGGGCTATGGGGGTGGACAAGAGACCCAGTACTTC. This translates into CASRQRQGYGGGQETQYF.

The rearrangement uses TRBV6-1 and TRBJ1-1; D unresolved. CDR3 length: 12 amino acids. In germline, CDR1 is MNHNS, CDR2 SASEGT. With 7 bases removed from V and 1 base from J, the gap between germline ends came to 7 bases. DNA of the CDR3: TGTGCCAGCAAGACGGGGAACACTGAAGCTTTCTTT. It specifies CASKTGNTEAFF.

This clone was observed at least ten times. The CDR3 protein is CASSRTGGVFEKLFF. The CDR3 nucleotides read TGTGCCAGCAGCCGCACAGGGGGCGTTTTTGAAAAACTGTTTTTT. The chain carries TRBV28 and TRBJ1-4; 9 positions agree with TRBD1. The germline gives CDR1 MDHEN, CDR2 SYDVKM. This CDR3 is built from 15 residues. V lost 6 bases and J lost 7; bases outside the gene matches: 9.

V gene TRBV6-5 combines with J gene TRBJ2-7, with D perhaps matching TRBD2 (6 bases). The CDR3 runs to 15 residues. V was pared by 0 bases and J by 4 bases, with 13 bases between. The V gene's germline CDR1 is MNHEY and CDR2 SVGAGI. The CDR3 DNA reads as TGTGCCAGCAGTTACTCGCGGGGCGCCGGATACGAGCAGTACTTC. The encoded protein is CASSYSRGAGYEQYF.